This T cell receptor (beta chain) was identified in a study of beta chain features in type 1 diabetes. Study-wide results and limits: A greater similarity of naive, central memory and Treg TCRB repertoires was seen among patients than among healthy donors.

Every bit of the isolated RNA underwent reverse transcription, so sequencing read expressed TCRB transcripts. Sequencing used immunoSEQ multiplex PCR; TCRdb keeps in-frame clones, though not all of them. The profile covers about 930,000 clones, with 15% to 20% appearing a single time and 0.023% taken by the ten largest. Stem cell-like memory, regulatory, central memory and naive CD4+ cells were sorted via CD45RO/CCR7/CD25/CD127/CD95/CD27. Between the trimmed V and J ends, which lost 10 bases and 1 base, there was a span of 24 bases. Germline values: CDR1 SNHLY, CDR2 FYNNEI. This CDR3 contains 17 residues. This clone was detected only a few times. Its matching antigen is unknown.

The sample consisted of naive CD4+ T cells from blood. The V call is TRBV2, the J call TRBJ2-3, with unresolved D. The receptor was derived from a young woman in good health. CDR3 DNA: TGTGCCACCGAGGAACGGCTAGGTGGGTTTGGCACAGATACGCAGTATTTT. This gives the protein CATEERLGGFGTDTQYF.